The clone carrying this TCR delta chain has a handful of counts. The protein that TCRdb holds for this DNA derives from a much larger clone and differs from the translated DNA at residue 3, which likely indicates a read error; the protein shown here is translated from the DNA. TCRdb called clones anew from the multiplex PCR reads with CATT. In the table there are around 50,000 delta-chain clones, over 1.5% of which are singletons. Bulk repertoires came from Vgamma9/Vdelta2+ or Vdelta2-negative gammadelta T cells flow-sorted from PBMC. This sample is drawn from a study of γδ T cells in repeated Plasmodium falciparum infection. CDR1 is GEAIGNYY and CDR2 is EKD in the germline V gene. This CDR3 contains 14 residues.

The TCR sequence derives from a pool of human donors (malaria-infected and uninfected, not separated). The sample comprised gamma-delta T cells from blood. The chain recombines TRDV2 with TRDJ1, with 10 bases lining up with TRDD3. The CDR3 here is CASDTLMGDTKLIF. DNA of the CDR3: TGTGCCAGTGACACTTTAATGGGGGATACTAAACTCATCTTT.